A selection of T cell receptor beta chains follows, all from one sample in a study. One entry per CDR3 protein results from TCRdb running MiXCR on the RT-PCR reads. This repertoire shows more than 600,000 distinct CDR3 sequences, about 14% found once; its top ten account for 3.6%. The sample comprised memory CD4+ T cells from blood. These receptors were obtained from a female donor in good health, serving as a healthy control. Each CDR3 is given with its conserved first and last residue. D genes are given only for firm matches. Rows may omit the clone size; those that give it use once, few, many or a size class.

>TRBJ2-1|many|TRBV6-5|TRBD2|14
CASTSLAGASEQFF
TGTGCCAGCACCTCCTTGGCGGGAGCATCCGAGCAGTTCTTC
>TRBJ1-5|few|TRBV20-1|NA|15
CSARAGAFSNQPQHF
TGCAGTGCTAGAGCGGGGGCGTTTAGCAATCAGCCCCAGCATTTT
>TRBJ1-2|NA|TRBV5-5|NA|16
CASSLAERVTNYGYTF
TGTGCCAGCAGCTTAGCGGAGAGGGTCACCAACTATGGCTACACCTTC
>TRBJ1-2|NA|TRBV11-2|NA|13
CASSPQTANGYTF
TGTGCCAGCAGCCCTCAGACGGCGAACGGCTACACCTTC
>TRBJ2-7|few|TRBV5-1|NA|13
CASARGGAHEQYF
TGCGCCAGCGCCAGGGGGGGGGCCCACGAGCAGTACTTC
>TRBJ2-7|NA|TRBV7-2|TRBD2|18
CASSLATGTSGSNYEQYF
TGTGCCAGCAGCTTAGCAACCGGGACTAGCGGGAGTAATTACGAGCAGTACTTC
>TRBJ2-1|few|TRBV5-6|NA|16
CASSPRRDPIYNEQFF
TGTGCCAGCAGCCCCCGGCGGGACCCAATCTACAATGAGCAGTTCTTC
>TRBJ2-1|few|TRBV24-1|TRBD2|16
CATSDLAGTSIDEQFF
TGTGCCACCAGTGATTTGGCTGGGACTAGCATCGATGAGCAGTTCTTC
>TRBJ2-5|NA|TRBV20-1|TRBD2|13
CSASSGPGETQYF
TGCAGTGCTTCTAGCGGACCTGGAGAGACCCAGTACTTC
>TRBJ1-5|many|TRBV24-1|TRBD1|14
CATSGQGTYQPQHF
TGTGCCACCAGTGGACAGGGGACGTATCAGCCCCAGCATTTT
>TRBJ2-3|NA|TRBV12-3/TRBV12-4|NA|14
CATLVGGRGDTQYF
TGTGCCACCTTGGTCGGAGGCCGCGGCGATACGCAGTATTTT
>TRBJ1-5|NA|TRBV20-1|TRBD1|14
CSASEGQRNQPQHF
TGCAGTGCTAGCGAGGGACAGCGCAATCAGCCCCAGCATTTT
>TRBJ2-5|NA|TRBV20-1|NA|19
CSARGERDRAFSRSETQYF
TGCAGTGCTAGAGGTGAAAGGGACCGGGCTTTTTCTAGATCAGAGACCCAGTACTTC
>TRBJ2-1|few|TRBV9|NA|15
CASSAPGLHGNEQFF
TGTGCCAGCAGCGCACCGGGCCTGCATGGAAATGAGCAGTTCTTC
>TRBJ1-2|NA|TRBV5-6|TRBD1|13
CATRLGTGTTQTF
TGTGCCACCAGGCTCGGGACAGGGACTACCCAGACCTTC